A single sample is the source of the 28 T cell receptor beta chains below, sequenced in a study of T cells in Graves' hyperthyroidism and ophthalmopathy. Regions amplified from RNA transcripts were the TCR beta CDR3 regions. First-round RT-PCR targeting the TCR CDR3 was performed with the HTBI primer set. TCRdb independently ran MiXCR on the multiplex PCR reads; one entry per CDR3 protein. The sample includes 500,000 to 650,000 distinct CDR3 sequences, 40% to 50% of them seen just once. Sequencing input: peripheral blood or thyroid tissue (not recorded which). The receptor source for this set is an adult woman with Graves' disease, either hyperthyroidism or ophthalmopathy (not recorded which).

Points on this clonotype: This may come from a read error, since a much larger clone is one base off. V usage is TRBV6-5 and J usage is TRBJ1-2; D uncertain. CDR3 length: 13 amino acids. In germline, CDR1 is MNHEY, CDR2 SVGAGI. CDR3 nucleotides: TGTGCCAGCAGTCTCAACCTAAACTATGACTACACCTTC. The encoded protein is CASSLNLNYDYTF.

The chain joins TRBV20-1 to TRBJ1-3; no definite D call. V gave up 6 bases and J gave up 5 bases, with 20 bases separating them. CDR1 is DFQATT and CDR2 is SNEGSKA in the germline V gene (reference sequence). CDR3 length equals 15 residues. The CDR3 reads CSASSQVRGRNTIYF. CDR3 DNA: TGCAGTGCCAGCAGCCAAGTCCGGGGTCGAAACACCATATATTTT.

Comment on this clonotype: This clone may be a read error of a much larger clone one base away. The CDR3 here is CASSQVGGTSGANVPTF. CDR3 coding DNA: TGCGCCAGCAGCCAAGTTGGCGGCACCTCTGGGGCCAACGTCCCGACTTTC. J is TRBJ2-6 and V is TRBV4-3; a possible D gene is TRBD1 (5 bases). CDR3 length: 17 amino acids. The germline CDR1 and CDR2 sequences are LGHNA and YSLEER.

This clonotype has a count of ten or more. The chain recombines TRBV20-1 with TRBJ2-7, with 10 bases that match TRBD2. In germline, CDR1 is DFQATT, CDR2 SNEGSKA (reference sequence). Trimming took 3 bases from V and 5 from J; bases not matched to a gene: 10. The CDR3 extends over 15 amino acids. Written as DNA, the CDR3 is TGCAGTGCTAGGCATCTAGCGGGAGCTCGCAACGAGCAGTACTTC. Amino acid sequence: CSARHLAGARNEQYF.

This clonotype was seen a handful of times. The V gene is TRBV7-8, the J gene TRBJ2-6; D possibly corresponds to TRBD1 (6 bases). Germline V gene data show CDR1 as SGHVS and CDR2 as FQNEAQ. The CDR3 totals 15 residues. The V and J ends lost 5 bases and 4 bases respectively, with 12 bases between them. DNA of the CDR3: TGTGCCAGCAGCGGCCAGGGGTTCGGGGCCAACGTCCTGACTTTC. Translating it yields CASSGQGFGANVLTF.

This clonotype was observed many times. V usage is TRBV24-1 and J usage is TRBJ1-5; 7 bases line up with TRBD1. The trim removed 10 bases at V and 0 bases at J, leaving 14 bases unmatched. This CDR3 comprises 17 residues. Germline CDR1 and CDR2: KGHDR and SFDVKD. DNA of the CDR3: TGTGCCACTGCTCCAGGGACAGATCAGTATAGCAATCAGCCCCAGCATTTT. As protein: CATAPGTDQYSNQPQHF.

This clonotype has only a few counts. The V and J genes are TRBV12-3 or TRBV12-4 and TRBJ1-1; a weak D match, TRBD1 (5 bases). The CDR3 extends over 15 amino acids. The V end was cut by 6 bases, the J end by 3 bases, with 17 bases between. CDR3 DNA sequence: TGTGCCAGCAGAAACCGTCCCGTAGGGGACACTGAAGCTTTCTTT. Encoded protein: CASRNRPVGDTEAFF.

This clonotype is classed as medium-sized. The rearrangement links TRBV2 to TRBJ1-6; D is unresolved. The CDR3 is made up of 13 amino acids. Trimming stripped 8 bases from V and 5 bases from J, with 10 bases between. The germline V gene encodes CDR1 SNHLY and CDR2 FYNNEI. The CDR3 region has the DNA TGTGCCAGCGCTGGCCAGAATAATTCACCCCTCCACTTT. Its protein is CASAGQNNSPLHF.

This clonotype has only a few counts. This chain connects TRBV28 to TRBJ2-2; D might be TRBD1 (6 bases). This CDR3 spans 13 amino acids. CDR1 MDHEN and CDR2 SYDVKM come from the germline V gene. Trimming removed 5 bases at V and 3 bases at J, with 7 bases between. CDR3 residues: CASSRTDTGELFF. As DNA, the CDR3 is TGTGCCAGCAGTCGGACAGACACCGGGGAGCTGTTTTTT.

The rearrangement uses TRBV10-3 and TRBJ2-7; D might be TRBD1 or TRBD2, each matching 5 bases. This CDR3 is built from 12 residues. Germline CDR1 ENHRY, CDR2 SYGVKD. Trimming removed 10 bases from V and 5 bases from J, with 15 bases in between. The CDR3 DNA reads TGTGCCAGTCGGGTAGGGACCCACGAGCAGTACTTC. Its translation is CASRVGTHEQYF.

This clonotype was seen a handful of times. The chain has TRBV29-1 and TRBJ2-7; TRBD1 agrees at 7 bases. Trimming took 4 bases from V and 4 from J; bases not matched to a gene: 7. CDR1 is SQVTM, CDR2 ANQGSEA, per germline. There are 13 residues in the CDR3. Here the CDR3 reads CSVAVGTVYEQYF. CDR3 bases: TGCAGCGTTGCGGTGGGGACAGTGTACGAGCAGTACTTC.

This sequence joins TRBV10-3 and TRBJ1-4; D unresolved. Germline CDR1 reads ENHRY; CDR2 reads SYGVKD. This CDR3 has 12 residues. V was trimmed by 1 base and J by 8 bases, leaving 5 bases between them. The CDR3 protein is CAISELGEKLFF. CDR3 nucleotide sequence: TGTGCCATCAGTGAGTTGGGGGAAAAACTGTTTTTT.

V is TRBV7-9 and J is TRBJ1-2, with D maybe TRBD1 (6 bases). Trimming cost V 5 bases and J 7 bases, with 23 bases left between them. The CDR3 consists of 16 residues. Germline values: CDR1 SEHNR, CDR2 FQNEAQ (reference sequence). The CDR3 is CASSGADRQGPLGYTF. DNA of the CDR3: TGTGCCAGCAGCGGGGCGGACAGACAAGGGCCTCTTGGCTACACCTTC.

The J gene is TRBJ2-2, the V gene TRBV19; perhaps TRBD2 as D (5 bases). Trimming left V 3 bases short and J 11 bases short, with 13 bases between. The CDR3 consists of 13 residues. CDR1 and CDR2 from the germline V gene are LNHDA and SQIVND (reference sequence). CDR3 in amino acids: CASSIKGGGELFF. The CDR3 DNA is TGTGCCAGTAGTATTAAAGGAGGCGGTGAGCTGTTTTTT.

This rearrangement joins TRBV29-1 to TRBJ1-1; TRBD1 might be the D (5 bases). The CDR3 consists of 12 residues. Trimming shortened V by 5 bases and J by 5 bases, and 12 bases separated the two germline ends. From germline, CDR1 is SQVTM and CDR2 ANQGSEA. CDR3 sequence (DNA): TGCAGCGTTTTGGGGGGTTCGACTGAAGCTTTCTTT. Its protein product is CSVLGGSTEAFF.

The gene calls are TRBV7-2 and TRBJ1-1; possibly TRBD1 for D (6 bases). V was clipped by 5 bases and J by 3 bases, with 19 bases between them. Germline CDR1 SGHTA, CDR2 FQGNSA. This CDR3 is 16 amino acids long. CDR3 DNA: TGTGCCAGCAGCCTTGACAGGAACTATGGCTACACTGAAGCTTTCTTT. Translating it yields CASSLDRNYGYTEAFF.

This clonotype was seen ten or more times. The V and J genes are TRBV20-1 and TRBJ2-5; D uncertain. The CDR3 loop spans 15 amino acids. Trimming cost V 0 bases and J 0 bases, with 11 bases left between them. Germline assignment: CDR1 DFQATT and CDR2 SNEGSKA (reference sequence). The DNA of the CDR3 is TGCAGTGCTAGAGATCGGGCCGGGTACCAAGAGACCCAGTACTTC. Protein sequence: CSARDRAGYQETQYF.

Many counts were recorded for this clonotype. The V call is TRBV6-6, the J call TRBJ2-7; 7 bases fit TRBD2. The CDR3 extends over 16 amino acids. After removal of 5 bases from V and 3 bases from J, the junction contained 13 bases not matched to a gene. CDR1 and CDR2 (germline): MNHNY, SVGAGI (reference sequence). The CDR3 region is CASSDTRGGADYEQYF. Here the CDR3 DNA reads TGTGCCAGCAGTGACACGCGCGGGGGAGCCGACTACGAGCAGTACTTC.

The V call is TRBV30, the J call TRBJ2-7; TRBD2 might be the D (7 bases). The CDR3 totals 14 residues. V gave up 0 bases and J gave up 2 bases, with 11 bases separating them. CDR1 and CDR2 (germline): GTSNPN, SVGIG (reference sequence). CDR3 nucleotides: TGTGCCTGGAGTGTAGGAGGGGGGGCCTACGAGCAGTACTTC. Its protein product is CAWSVGGGAYEQYF.

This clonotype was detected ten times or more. CDR3 sequence: CASSPRDGSFTEAFF. The CDR3 bases are TGTGCCAGCAGCCCCAGAGACGGGAGCTTCACTGAAGCTTTCTTT. This chain links TRBV7-3 with TRBJ1-1; D not certain. Trimming removed 5 bases from V and 4 bases from J, with 17 bases in between. The CDR3 spans 15 residues. Germline CDR1 is SGHTA and CDR2 is FQGTGA.

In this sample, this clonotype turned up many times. CDR3 loop: CASSLRAGQEQYF. DNA for the CDR3: TGTGCCAGCAGCCTGAGAGCGGGACAGGAGCAGTACTTC. The chain combines TRBV5-6 with TRBJ2-7; D tentatively fits TRBD1 or TRBD2 (7 bases each). V lost 4 bases and J 7 bases, leaving 15 bases between the germline ends. The CDR3 spans 13 residues. Germline V gives CDR1 SGHDT, CDR2 YYEEEE.

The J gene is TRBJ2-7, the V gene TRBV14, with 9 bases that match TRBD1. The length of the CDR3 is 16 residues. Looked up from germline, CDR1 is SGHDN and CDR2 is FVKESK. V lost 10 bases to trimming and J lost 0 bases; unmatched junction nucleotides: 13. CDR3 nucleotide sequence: TGTGCCATCAGTGACACAGGGGGCCCTATCTCCTACGAGCAGTACTTC. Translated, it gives CAISDTGGPISYEQYF. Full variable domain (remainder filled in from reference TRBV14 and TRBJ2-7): EAGVTQFPSHSVIEKGQTVTLRCDPISGHDNLYWYRRVMGKEIKFLLHFVKESKQDESGMPNNRFLAERTGGTYSTLKVQPAELEDSGVYFCAISDTGGPISYEQYFGPGTRLTVT.

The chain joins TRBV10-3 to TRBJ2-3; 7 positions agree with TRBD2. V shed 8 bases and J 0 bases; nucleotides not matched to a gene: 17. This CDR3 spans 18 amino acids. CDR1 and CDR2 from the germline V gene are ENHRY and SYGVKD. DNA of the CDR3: TGTGCCATCTCGGCCAAACTAGCGTGGAGACATAGCACAGATACGCAGTATTTT. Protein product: CAISAKLAWRHSTDTQYF.

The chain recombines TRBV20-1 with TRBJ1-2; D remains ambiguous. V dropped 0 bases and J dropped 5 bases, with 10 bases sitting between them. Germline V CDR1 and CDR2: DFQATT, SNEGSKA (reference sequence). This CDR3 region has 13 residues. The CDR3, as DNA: TGCAGTGCTAGAGAACGTGGCTTTTATGGCTACACCTTC. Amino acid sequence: CSARERGFYGYTF.

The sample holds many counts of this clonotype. The CDR3 loop reads CASSLGVDEQYF. In DNA, the CDR3 is TGTGCCAGCAGCTTGGGGGTTGACGAGCAGTACTTC. The J gene is TRBJ2-7, the V gene TRBV7-9; D is possibly TRBD1 or TRBD2 (5 bases each). The CDR3 spans 12 residues. V lost 3 bases to trimming and J lost 5 bases, with 8 bases between them. Germline V gene lookup returns CDR1 SEHNR and CDR2 FQNEAQ (reference sequence).

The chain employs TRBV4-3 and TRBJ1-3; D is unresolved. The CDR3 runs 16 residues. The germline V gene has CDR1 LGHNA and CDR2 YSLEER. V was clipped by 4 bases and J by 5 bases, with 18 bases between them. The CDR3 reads CASSRSTGVIRNTIYF. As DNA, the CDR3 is TGCGCCAGCAGCCGATCAACCGGGGTAATTAGAAACACCATATATTTT.

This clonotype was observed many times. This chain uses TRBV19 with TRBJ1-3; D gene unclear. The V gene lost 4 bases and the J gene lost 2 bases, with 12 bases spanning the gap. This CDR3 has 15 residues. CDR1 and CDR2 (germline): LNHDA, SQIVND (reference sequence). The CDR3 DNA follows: TGTGCCAGTAGTAAGCCCGGATCAACTGGAAACACCATATATTTT. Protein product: CASSKPGSTGNTIYF.

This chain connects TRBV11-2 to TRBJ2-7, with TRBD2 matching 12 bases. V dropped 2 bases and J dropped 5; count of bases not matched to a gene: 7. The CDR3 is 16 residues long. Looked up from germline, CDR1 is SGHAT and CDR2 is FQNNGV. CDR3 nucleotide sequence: TGTGCCAGCAGCTTAAGACTAGCGGGAGTTGTTAACGAGCAGTACTTC. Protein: CASSLRLAGVVNEQYF.